This T cell receptor beta chain appears in the sequencing data of a study of naive and memory T cell subsets (TCRdb year 2017). For the wider study: An open-source, UMI-based TCR alpha and beta sequencing pipeline was applied to sorted naive and memory peripheral blood T cell subsets. RNA was DNase-treated and reverse transcribed with TCR constant-region primers, mostly using SuperScript III. The results of the functional CMV T cell responses matched the IgG serology results in every case.

Libraries were made using UMI-ligation and nested PCR. To cover both TRBC1 and TRBC2, the beta constant-region primer consisted of an equimolar mix of two oligonucleotides. T4 RNA ligase 1 ligated a single-stranded oligonucleotide carrying the SP2 primer and a 12-nucleotide UMI to the cDNA 3' end. Four rounds of PCR, combining the SP2 primer with nested alpha and beta constant-region primers, were used to amplify the ligated cDNA. The ligation reaction was kept at 16 degrees C for roughly 19-25 hours. To avoid over-amplification, PCR2 was usually performed as a SYBR Green qPCR and halted once a predetermined threshold was reached. Every purification after the first one was done using Agencourt AMPure XP magnetic beads. Libraries were quantified by Qubit and checked on a TapeStation, with a main peak expected near 650 bp. Pooled libraries were sequenced on an Illumina MiSeq using v2 2x251 paired-end kits, and typically roughly 0.85-2 million reads were obtained per sample. Each sample was pooled at 4 nM, and roughly 5-7% PhiX was included to help cluster recognition. Concerning the study's data processing: V and J genes were assigned to Demultiplexor-processed FASTQ reads by Decombinator through tag matching, with a single base-pair mismatch being allowed. Collapsinator used UMIs to correct both sequencing errors and frequency errors arising from PCR heterogeneity. CDR3Translator translated TCRs and extracted CDR3s from the conserved cysteine to the FGXG phenylalanine, flagging non-productive sequences. Gini, Shannon entropy and inverse Simpson indices were calculated on repertoires subsampled to equal numbers of UMI-defined TCRs. Power-law fits to clonotype abundance distributions were performed by maximum likelihood within the linear range. On one naive CD8 sample, the pipeline and MIGEC gave similar UMI counts, unique TCR numbers and clonal distributions. A set of roughly 6,600 CMV-associated CDR3 sequences, compiled from VDJdb and a published dataset, was used to search the repertoires. The raw public data were reprocessed by TCRdb itself: fastp quality trimming at Q25, MiXCR clonotype calling, in-frame beta chains only. Every entry covers one CDR3 protein and lists the most common genes and DNA from its rows. In this record, the V and J calls reflect TCRdb's handling and not the investigators' own analysis. For this sample the table gives 32,000 or so distinct CDR3 sequences, of which 13% were detected only once. Around a fifth of the sample belongs to the ten largest clones.

Including the terminal cysteine and phenylalanine, the CDR3 comprises 17 residues. Only the CDR3 portion is preserved as DNA: 51 bases, with reading frame beginning at the first base. V has 4 bases trimmed and J has 2 bases trimmed; junction bases matching no gene number 6. The germline V gene sets CDR1 to LGHNA and CDR2 to YNFKEQ. From the second PCR step onward, the TCR alpha chain libraries and the TCR beta chain libraries were amplified separately. To determine each donor's CMV status, fresh PBMCs were stimulated overnight with CMV viral lysate, and IFNgamma production from CD4+ T cells was then assessed. Miltenyi beads were used first to positively select CD4 T cells, and CD8 T cells were then positively selected from the CD4-negative fraction. Cells stained for CD3, CD4, CD8, CD45RA, CD27 and a live/dead dye were sorted on a BD Aria II into four subsets by CD45RA and CD27. Effector memory cells were sorted as CD45RA-CD27-, whereas EMRA cells were sorted as CD45RA+CD27-. Blood was obtained from three healthy volunteers, and the blood from each volunteer was fractionated into CD4 and CD8 T cells and subsequently into four differentiation subsets. Roughly 120 ml of peripheral blood was collected from each donor, and PBMC were isolated from the blood using Ficoll-Paque PLUS density-gradient centrifugation. After sorting, cells were lysed in RLT buffer, RNA was extracted using a Qiagen RNeasy kit, and the extracted RNA was stored at -80 degrees C.

This clonotype appeared many times. Its antigen is unknown. No much larger clone is present one base from it, and per-base qualities are unavailable. Summary of the overall study and its limitations: RNA-based TCR counts may be influenced by expression changes linked to T cell activation and differentiation. Clonotypes were defined as single alpha or beta chain sequences, not paired alpha/beta receptors. No ground truth was available to validate the repertoire findings for the naive and memory subsets. Gini index rose and Shannon and inverse Simpson diversity fell from naive through CM, EM and EMRA in both CD4 and CD8 cells. A power law was followed by TCR abundance, with an exponent that differed between naive and memory subsets but was consistent across the three individuals. Once error correction was done, more than 90% of naive TCR sequences showed up just once, which made the naive abundance distributions much steeper than those of the memory subsets.

This clonotype was sampled from a human donor in good health. The specimen sequenced was effector memory CD4+ T cells from blood. The label giving this sample's cell subset or site can be read as: effector memory, CD45RA- CD27-. The chain is made from TRBV4-2 and TRBJ2-7; the central 15 bases match TRBD2. The CDR3 reads as follows: CASSPRTSGGGTYEQYF. The bases are TGTGCCAGCAGCCCGAGGACTAGCGGGGGGGGTACCTACGAGCAGTACTTC.